This record looks at one TCR beta chain sequence and its context. Its antigen is as yet unknown. Some clones are missing from TCRdb's copy, which holds only in-frame ones; the method was immunoSEQ multiplex PCR. Here the sample spans tens of thousands of clones, about three quarters being singletons. Germline-derived CDR1 and CDR2 are SGHTA and FQGNSA. The CDR3 has 15 amino acids. Trimming removed 5 bases from V and 5 bases from J; junction bases left unmatched: 7. This record belongs to a study of vaccination effects on CD4 cells after COVID-19. Study overall: Late post-vaccine samples came at days +241, +227 and +161 respectively. Peptides at about 10 ug/ml and IL-2 at about 10 IU/ml were added to approximately 2 million PBMC per well.

Subsequent to 10 days of culture, CD4+ T cells were isolated. This individual contracted SARS-CoV-2 between March and December 2020, as verified by PCR. Participants received two doses of either the BNT162b2 or mRNA-1273 vaccine. The authors exchanged half the medium for IL-2 medium on days 3 and 7. The rearrangement links TRBV7-2 to TRBJ2-2; 8 bases fit TRBD1. The sample here was CD4+ T cells from PBMCs cultured without peptide, taken after COVID-19 vaccination. This clonotype was obtained from a human donor who had a prior SARS-CoV-2 infection. The CDR3 protein is CASSNPRGRTGELFF. The CDR3 DNA reads TGTGCCAGCAGCAACCCCAGGGGGCGGACCGGGGAGCTGTTTTTT.